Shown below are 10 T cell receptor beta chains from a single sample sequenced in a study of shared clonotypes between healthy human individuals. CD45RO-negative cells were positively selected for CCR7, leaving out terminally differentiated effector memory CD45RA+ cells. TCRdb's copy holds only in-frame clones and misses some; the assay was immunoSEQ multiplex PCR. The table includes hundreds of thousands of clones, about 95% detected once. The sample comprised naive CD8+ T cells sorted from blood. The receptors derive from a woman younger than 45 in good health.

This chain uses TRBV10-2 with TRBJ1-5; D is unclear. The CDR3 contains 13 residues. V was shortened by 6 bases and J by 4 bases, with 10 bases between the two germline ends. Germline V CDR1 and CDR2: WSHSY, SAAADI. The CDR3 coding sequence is TGCGCCAGCAGCCCGGGAAGTAATCAGCCCCAGCATTTT. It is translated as CASSPGSNQPQHF.

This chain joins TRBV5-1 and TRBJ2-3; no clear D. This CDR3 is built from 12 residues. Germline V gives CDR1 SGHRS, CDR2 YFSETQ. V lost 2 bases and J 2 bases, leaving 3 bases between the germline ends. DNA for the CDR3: TGCGCCAGCAGCTTACACACAGATACGCAGTATTTT. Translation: CASSLHTDTQYF.

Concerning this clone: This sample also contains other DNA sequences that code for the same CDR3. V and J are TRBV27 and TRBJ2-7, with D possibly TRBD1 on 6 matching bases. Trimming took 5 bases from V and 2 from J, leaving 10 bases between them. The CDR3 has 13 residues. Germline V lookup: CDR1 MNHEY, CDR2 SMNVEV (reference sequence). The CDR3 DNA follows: TGTGCCAGCAGTCATGGACAGACCTACGAGCAGTACTTC. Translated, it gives CASSHGQTYEQYF.

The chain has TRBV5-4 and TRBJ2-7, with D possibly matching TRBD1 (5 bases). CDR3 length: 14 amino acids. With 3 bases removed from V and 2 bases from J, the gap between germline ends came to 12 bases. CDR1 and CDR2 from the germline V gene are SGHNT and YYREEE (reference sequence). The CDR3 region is CASSSSDTPYEQYF. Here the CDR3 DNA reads TGTGCCAGCAGCTCCTCGGACACCCCCTACGAGCAGTACTTC.

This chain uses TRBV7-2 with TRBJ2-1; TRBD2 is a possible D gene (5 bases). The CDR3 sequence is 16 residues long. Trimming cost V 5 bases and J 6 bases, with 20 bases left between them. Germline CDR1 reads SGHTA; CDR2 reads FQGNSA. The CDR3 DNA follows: TGTGCCAGCAGCCTGAATGTACTAGAGCCCGGCAATGAGCAGTTCTTC. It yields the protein CASSLNVLEPGNEQFF.

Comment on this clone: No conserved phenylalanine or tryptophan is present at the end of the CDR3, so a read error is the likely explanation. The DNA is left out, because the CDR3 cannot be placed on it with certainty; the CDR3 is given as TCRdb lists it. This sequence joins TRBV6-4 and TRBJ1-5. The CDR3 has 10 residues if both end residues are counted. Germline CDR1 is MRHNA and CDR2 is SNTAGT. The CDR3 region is CASSDSAGRA.

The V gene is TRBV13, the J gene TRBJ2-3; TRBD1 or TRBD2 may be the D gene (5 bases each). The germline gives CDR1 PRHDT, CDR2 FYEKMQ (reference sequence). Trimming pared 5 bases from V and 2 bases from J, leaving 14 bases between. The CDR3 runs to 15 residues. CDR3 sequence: CASSGPGTHTDTQYF. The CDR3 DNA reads TGTGCCAGCAGCGGGCCCGGGACCCACACAGATACGCAGTATTTT.

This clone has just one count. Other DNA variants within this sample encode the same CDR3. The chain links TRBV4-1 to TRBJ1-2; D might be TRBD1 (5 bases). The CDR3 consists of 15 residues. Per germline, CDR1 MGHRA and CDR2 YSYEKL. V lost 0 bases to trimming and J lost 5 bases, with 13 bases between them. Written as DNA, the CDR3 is TGCGCCAGCAGCCAAGAACGCAGGGACGTGTATGGCTACACCTTC. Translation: CASSQERRDVYGYTF.

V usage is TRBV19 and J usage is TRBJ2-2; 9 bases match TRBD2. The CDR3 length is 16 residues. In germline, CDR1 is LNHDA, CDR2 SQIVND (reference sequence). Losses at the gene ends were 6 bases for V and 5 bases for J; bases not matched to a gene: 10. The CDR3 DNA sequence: TGTGCCAGTAGGAGGATTCTAGCGGGACCGACCGGGGAGCTGTTTTTT. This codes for CASRRILAGPTGELFF.

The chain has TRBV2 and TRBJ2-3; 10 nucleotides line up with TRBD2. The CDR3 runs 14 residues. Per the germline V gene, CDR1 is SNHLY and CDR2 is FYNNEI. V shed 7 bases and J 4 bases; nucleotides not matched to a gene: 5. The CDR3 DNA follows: TGTGCCAGCAAGCGGGAGGGCCGCCCAGATACGCAGTATTTT. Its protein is CASKREGRPDTQYF.